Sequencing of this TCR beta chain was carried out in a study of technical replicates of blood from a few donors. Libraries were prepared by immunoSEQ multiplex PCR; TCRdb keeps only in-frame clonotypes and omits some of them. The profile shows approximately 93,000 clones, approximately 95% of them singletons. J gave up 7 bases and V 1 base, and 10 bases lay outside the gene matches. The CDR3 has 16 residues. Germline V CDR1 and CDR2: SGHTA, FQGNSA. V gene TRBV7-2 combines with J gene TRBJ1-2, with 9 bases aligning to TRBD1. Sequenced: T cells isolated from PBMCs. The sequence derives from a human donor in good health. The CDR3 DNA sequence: TGTGCCAGCAGCTTAGGTCTCATTGGGGACAGGGTTGGCTACACCTTC. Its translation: CASSLGLIGDRVGYTF.